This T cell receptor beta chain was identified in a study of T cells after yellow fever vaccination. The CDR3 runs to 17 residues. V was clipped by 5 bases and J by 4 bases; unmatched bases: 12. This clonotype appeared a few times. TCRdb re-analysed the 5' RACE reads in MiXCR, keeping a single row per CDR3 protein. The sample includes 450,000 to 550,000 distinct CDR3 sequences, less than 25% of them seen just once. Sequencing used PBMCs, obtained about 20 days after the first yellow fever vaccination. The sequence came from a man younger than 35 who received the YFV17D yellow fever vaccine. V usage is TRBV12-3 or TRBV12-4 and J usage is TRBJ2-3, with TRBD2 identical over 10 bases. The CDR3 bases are TGTGCCAGCAGTGCCCTCGAAAGCGGGGGGGCGTCAGATACGCAGTATTTT. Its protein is CASSALESGGASDTQYF.